This T cell receptor (beta chain) was obtained from a study of early T cells in non-severe SARS-CoV-2 infection. As for the study in general: Chains were not paired, and sequencing was done on bulk RNA from unsorted whole blood. Study-wide results and caveats: Anti-spike CD8 specificities were favored by VDJdb matching, whose results missed private and CD4 specificities.

This clonotype was seen a few times. The antigen remains unidentified. Individual cDNA molecules each received unique molecular identifiers attached to them. In TCRdb, the 5' RACE reads were re-called with MiXCR into one record per CDR3 protein. Of around 70,000 distinct CDR3 sequences in the sample, around 15% are singletons; the top ten hold more than 10%. The receptor was isolated from an adult who was a healthcare worker with PCR-confirmed SARS-CoV-2 infection or an uninfected control (not recorded which). The sample was whole blood.

The CDR3 region has the DNA TGTGCCAGCAGCCTGAGGAGGGCTTACGAGCAGTACTTC. Translated, it gives CASSLRRAYEQYF. This chain uses TRBV6-2 or TRBV6-3 with TRBJ2-7; perhaps TRBD2 as D (6 bases). Germline loops: CDR1 MNHEY, CDR2 SVGEGT. This CDR3 contains 13 residues. V dropped 6 bases and J dropped 4 bases, with 13 bases sitting between them.